The present T cell receptor beta chain was sequenced within a study of cytomegalovirus exposure and HLA in healthy donors (dated by TCRdb to about 2017). For the study in its entirety: In an earlier analysis of 587 of the donors, about 260 Gb of sequence data and approximately 120 million unique TCR beta sequences from 150 million to 200 million T cells were reported. Every discovery cohort repertoire had been produced on one sequencing platform. The study profiled the T cell repertoires of 550 to 700 subjects by immunosequencing and related them to cytomegalovirus serostatus. An early release covering 550 to 700 HLA-typed donors comprised approximately 300 gigabases of sequencing data and around 80 million unique TCR sequences. Among roughly 400 genotyped donors of the cohort, an average of about 240,000 unique TCR beta nucleotide sequences was sequenced per donor, of which 15% to 20% were non-productive. The study combined high-throughput TCR immunosequencing, statistical association of individual TCRs with disease status, and machine learning to predict cytomegalovirus infection status. In addition to the first cohort of around 670 subjects, a separate validation cohort of approximately 130 different subjects was used. An earlier analysis of approximately 630 of the donors applied high-throughput TCR beta sequencing to assess whether each TCR beta V gene segment acted as functional or pseudogenic. Typing coverage varied by locus: roughly 629-640 donors for A, B, C, DRB1 and DQB1; more than 500 for DQA1; about 600 for DPA1; 450 to 480 for DPB1. Alongside the repertoire data, information on donor age, sex, ethnicity and CMV serostatus was compiled. The study aimed to test whether signatures of past pathogen exposure could be identified by cataloging public T cell receptors. Genome-wide SNP genotypes for about three fifths of the roughly 670 donors were used in a later genetic analysis, which treated that subset as a discovery cohort. Rather than drawing on any new phenotypic data, the later analysis identified candidate immune exposures from TCR beta sequences and the way those sequences occurred across donors. Among the roughly 400 genotyped donors, around 81% belonged to the genetic ancestry cluster associated with self-reported Caucasian donors. Class I and class II HLA loci were covered by the typing at four-digit resolution. To study patterns of TCR occurrence, a later analysis re-analyzed previously published TCR beta repertoires from several hundred donors and added high-resolution HLA genotyping. About five DR-DQ haplotypes were treated as single units for association and clustering because of strong linkage in the cohort. General findings and caveats noted by the study authors: Linkage disequilibrium might explain the correlated functional status among segregating V segments, but an unknown experimental factor could not be ruled out. A cluster of highly shared sequence variants was judged likely to represent a technical artifact of the sequencing pipeline. According to a later analysis, TCR association rates differed among HLA loci, with DRB1 alleles showing the most associated TCRs and HLA-C alleles showing the fewest. Across donors, most TCR sequences were observed very rarely, whereas some public TCRs were present in many individuals. Assigning TCR associations to individual alleles was difficult when HLA alleles, especially DR and DQ, strongly co-occurred. Some IMGT-functional V segments, including TRBV6-2 and TRBV6-3, could not be distinguished by the 87-base-pair reads and were therefore excluded. A few of the identified cytomegalovirus-associated TCR beta chains were confirmed in vitro to be specific for cytomegalovirus antigens. A later analysis reported that several top co-occurrence clusters appeared linked to parvovirus B19, influenza, CMV and Epstein-Barr virus. Immune exposure information for the cohort was limited to CMV serostatus. According to a later genetic analysis, donors in an Asian-associated ancestry cluster had fewer N-insertions in productive TCRs than the roughly 700-donor mean. A further reported finding was that TCR beta sequences accurately predicted the HLA-A and HLA-B alleles for most subjects in the first cohort. The study listed 164 TCR beta chains as associated with cytomegalovirus. HLA typing was unavailable for some donors at each locus, so association tests used only the typed subset. V-gene and J-gene trimming of TCR beta chains was associated with a missense DCLRE1C variant in a later genetic analysis, and the association was replicated in an independent cohort. Because counts were too low, 15 to 20 rarely observed V segments, including chromosome 9 orphons, were excluded from the earlier analysis of some 540 of the donors. The cohort was sequenced for TCR beta chains only, and without alpha or paired-chain data the features that could be detected were limited. In a later analysis, HLA-associated TCR beta chains were found to be more clonally expanded and to have lower generation probabilities than equally common non-associated chains. The classifier was reported to diagnose cytomegalovirus status with high specificity and sensitivity in both the original and validation cohorts. According to the authors, the approach could potentially be generalized to other disease states and immunological phenotypes. Most CMV-associated TCR beta chains appeared to be HLA-restricted in a later analysis, and the HLA associations seemed to be driven largely by CMV exposure. In an earlier analysis of some 540 of the donors, most TCR beta V segments appeared in productive rearrangements about 87% or about 30% of the time, broadly matching IMGT annotations. At a false discovery rate of 0.05, a later analysis linked 16,000 or so TCR beta sequences to specific HLA alleles. The presence/absence analyses assumed that sequencing depth was roughly uniform across donors, and that assumption may not be true.

A note on this clone: Its recognized antigen is unknown. One base away there is no much larger clone; base qualities are not given.

CDR1 and CDR2 are drawn from the germline V gene: ENHRY, SYGVKD. V is shortened by 2 bases, J by 2 bases, and the region joining them spans 14 bases. The CDR3, cysteine through phenylalanine, is 16 amino acids long. Of the read, only the CDR3 DNA is kept; its 48 bases are in frame from base 1. In total, roughly 710 healthy bone marrow donors made up the cohort. At the time of sampling, every cohort member was nominally healthy, though immune exposures that went unrecorded were likely present. The donor was CMV seropositive and was included in the group of 270 or so seropositive cohort members. A peripheral blood sample was collected from each donor, and TCR beta sequencing was performed on peripheral blood mononuclear cells. Genomic DNA was extracted from the blood cell samples with the Qiagen DNeasy Blood Extraction Kit. Libraries were made using the immunoSEQ multiplex PCR assay. The multiplex PCR relied on a mix of 60 forward primers for TCR Vbeta segments and 13 reverse primers for TCR Jbeta segments. The CDR3 region of rearranged TCR beta genes was amplified from genomic DNA by a multiplex PCR assay. Amplified TCR beta libraries were sequenced as 87-base-pair reads on the Illumina HiSeq System. The original methods were these. A later analysis counted 65 million to 90 million unique TCR beta chains across the 550 to 700 repertoires, and around 9.9 million of these chains were shared by at least two donors. Raw reads were error-corrected and collapsed into unique sequences by a nearest-neighbor algorithm in which closely related sequences were merged to remove PCR and sequencing errors. V, D and J gene segments were assigned by aligning CDR3 sequences to IMGT reference sequences. For a sequence to be retained, a match of at least six nucleotides to both a V gene segment and a J gene segment was required. Rearrangements were classified as productive when the CDR3 lacked stop codons and remained in frame with V and J, and all other rearrangements were classified as non-productive. CDR3 was defined according to IMGT convention as the region running from the second conserved V-encoded cysteine to the conserved J-encoded phenylalanine. The earlier analysis of about 500 of the donors excluded sequences that lacked an unambiguous match to a single V gene segment. An earlier analysis of 550 to 650 of the donors classified V segments as functional when productive rearrangements were above 56.7% and as segregating when the standard deviation between donors was above 5%. A statistical classification framework was developed to diagnose cytomegalovirus status using the catalog of TCR beta chain sequences. In a later analysis, V and J genes were assigned by comparing TCR nucleotide sequences against IMGT/GENE-DB human TR gene sequences. A later analysis assigned CDR3 sequences and most-parsimonious VDJ recombination scenarios with the TCRdist pipeline. In a later analysis, each TCR beta chain was defined by its CDR3 amino acid sequence together with its V-gene family, and reads lacking a unique V-gene family were excluded. As a way to deal with suspected cross-contamination and a sequencing artifact, a later analysis dropped 500 to 700 nucleotide sequences that were highly shared and had low generation probability. A later analysis calculated a clonal expansion index for each public chain from normalized within-repertoire ranks of inferred template counts. In a later analysis, generation probabilities were computed using a VDJ recombination model fitted to out-of-frame rearrangements, and the results were checked against IGoR. A later analysis scored TCR-TCR, TCR-HLA and TCR-CMV co-occurrence with hypergeometric tests, applying a repertoire-size bias correction to TCR pairs. A later analysis estimated false discovery rates by permuting HLA or CMV assignments 20 times. In a later analysis, co-occurring TCRs were grouped with DBSCAN, and TCRdist sequence similarity was added when clustering was performed within HLA-allele-positive subsets. Repertoires with fewer than 30,000 or more than 120,000 public chains, plus five repertoires with anomalous nucleotide sharing, were excluded from co-occurrence clustering. TCRdb carries this immuneACCESS record with in-frame sequences only. Its versions omit some clonotypes, under half of them owing to an unresolved V gene in the studies checked, with the rest unexplained. V and J calls and clone size come straight from that table; D and trimming were deduced from the DNA. The sample records about 110,000 clones, around three quarters of which are singletons. 2.5% to 3% of the sample is held by the ten biggest clonotypes.

Sequencing was done on a sample of PBMCs. The sequence derives from a woman in her late teens or twenties in good health and CMV-seropositive. The chain links TRBV10-3 with TRBJ2-3; TRBD1 is perhaps the D gene, given 6 matching bases. The CDR3 here reads CAISEPEDRNTDTQYF. The nucleotide sequence reads as follows: TGTGCCATCAGTGAGCCGGAGGACAGAAACACAGATACGCAGTATTTT.